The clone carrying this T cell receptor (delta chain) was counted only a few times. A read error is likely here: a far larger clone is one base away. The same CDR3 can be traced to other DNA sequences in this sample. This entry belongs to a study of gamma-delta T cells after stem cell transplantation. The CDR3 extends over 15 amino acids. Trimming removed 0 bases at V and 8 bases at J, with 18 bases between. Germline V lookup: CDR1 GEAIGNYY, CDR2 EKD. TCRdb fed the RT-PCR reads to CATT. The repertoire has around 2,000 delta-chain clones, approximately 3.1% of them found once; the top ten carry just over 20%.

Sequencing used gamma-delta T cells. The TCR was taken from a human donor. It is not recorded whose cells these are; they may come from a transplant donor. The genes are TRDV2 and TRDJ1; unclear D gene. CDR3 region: CACDTVGLPIGKLIF. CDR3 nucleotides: TGTGCCTGTGACACCGTTGGACTGCCCATAGGGAAACTCATCTTT.